Below, 10 T cell receptor beta chains from the same sample are listed, as sequenced in a study of shared clonotypes between healthy human individuals. The method was immunoSEQ multiplex PCR; TCRdb's version includes in-frame clones alone and lacks a portion of them. The table lists 2 million to 2.5 million clones, approximately 94% of them singletons. Sequences were obtained from naive CD4+ T cells sorted from blood. As to subset: CD45RA+ positively selected. The receptors were gathered from a man in his late teens or twenties in good health.

The chain couples TRBV7-9 to TRBJ1-1; D call uncertain. There are 12 residues in the CDR3. Germline lookup yields CDR1 SEHNR and CDR2 FQNEAQ (reference sequence). V was cut by 2 bases and J by 4 bases, with 5 bases left in between. The DNA of the CDR3 is TGTGCCAGCAGCTTATCTACCACTGAAGCTTTCTTT. Its translation is CASSLSTTEAFF.

This clone showed up just once. The sample has other DNA sequences that encode this CDR3 too. This chain uses TRBV2 with TRBJ2-7; D is unclear. Germline CDR1 and CDR2: SNHLY and FYNNEI. The germline V and J ends were trimmed by 4 bases and 2 bases, with 6 bases remaining between them. The length of the CDR3 is 12 residues. CDR3: CASSGLTYEQYF. CDR3 bases: TGTGCCAGCAGTGGGTTAACCTACGAGCAGTACTTC.

The V call is TRBV6-6, the J call TRBJ1-6; D is perhaps TRBD1 (5 bases). The CDR3 extends over 13 amino acids. With 7 bases removed from V and 6 bases from J, the gap between germline ends came to 10 bases. Germline V CDR1 and CDR2: MNHNY, SVGAGI (reference sequence). The CDR3: CASTGGFNSPLHF. CDR3 in DNA: TGTGCCAGCACGGGGGGGTTTAATTCACCCCTCCACTTT.

Turning to this clone: The identical CDR3 is also encoded by other nucleotide sequences in the sample. V is TRBV10-2 and J is TRBJ2-7; no clear D gene. In germline, CDR1 is WSHSY, CDR2 SAAADI. The length of the CDR3 is 12 residues. V lost 5 bases to trimming and J lost 3 bases, with 8 bases between them. The CDR3 nucleotides read TGCGCCAGCAGTTTAGGTGGCTACGAGCAGTACTTC. Translating it yields CASSLGGYEQYF.

The CDR3 spells CASSSRRDGNSPLHF. The CDR3 bases are TGTGCCAGCAGTTCCCGCCGGGACGGAAATTCACCCCTCCACTTT. The V gene is TRBV6-5, the J gene TRBJ1-6; maybe TRBD1 (5 bases). This CDR3 has 15 residues. The V end lost 4 bases, the J end lost 7 bases, and 14 bases lay between the germline ends. Germline V gene sequence: CDR1 MNHEY, CDR2 SVGAGI.

The chain recombines TRBV28 with TRBJ1-1; D perhaps matches TRBD1 (5 bases). V lost 4 bases to trimming and J lost 4 bases, with 16 bases between them. There are 15 residues in the CDR3. From germline, CDR1 is MDHEN and CDR2 SYDVKM. CDR3 protein: CASSSQGLGGTEAFF. CDR3 bases: TGTGCCAGCAGTTCCCAGGGATTGGGGGGCACTGAAGCTTTCTTT.

The V gene is TRBV19, the J gene TRBJ1-5, with D unresolved. The germline CDR1 and CDR2 sequences are LNHDA and SQIVND (reference sequence). This CDR3 contains 15 residues. The V end was cut by 3 bases, the J end by 4 bases, with 13 bases between. Written as DNA, the CDR3 is TGTGCCAGTAGTATTGAAGTTGGTTGGAATCAGCCCCAGCATTTT. This sequence encodes CASSIEVGWNQPQHF.

The genes are TRBV7-9 and TRBJ2-7, with 10 bases fitting TRBD2. The trim removed 10 bases at V and 1 base at J, leaving 7 bases unmatched. Germline assignment: CDR1 SEHNR and CDR2 FQNEAQ (reference sequence). This CDR3 has 14 amino acids. This CDR3 reads CATSLAGRSYEQYF. The CDR3 DNA reads as TGTGCCACCTCACTAGCGGGGCGATCCTACGAGCAGTACTTC.

V and J are TRBV5-1 and TRBJ1-2; 8 bases fit TRBD1. The CDR3 is 14 amino acids. From germline, CDR1 is SGHRS and CDR2 YFSETQ. Trimming removed 4 bases from V and 8 bases from J; junction bases left unmatched: 10. As DNA, the CDR3 is TGCGCCAGCAGCGTGCCCCAGGGGGCGGAAGGCTACACCTTC. Translation gives CASSVPQGAEGYTF.

A word on this clone: Other DNA sequences of this sample code for an identical CDR3. The V and J genes are TRBV6-5 and TRBJ2-7; D tentatively reads TRBD1 or TRBD2 (5 bases each). V was trimmed by 2 bases and J by 3 bases, leaving 11 bases between them. The CDR3 covers 14 residues. Germline V lookup: CDR1 MNHEY, CDR2 SVGAGI. The CDR3 sequence: CASSYGPGSYEQYF. Written as DNA, the CDR3 is TGTGCCAGCAGTTACGGTCCAGGGAGCTACGAGCAGTACTTC.